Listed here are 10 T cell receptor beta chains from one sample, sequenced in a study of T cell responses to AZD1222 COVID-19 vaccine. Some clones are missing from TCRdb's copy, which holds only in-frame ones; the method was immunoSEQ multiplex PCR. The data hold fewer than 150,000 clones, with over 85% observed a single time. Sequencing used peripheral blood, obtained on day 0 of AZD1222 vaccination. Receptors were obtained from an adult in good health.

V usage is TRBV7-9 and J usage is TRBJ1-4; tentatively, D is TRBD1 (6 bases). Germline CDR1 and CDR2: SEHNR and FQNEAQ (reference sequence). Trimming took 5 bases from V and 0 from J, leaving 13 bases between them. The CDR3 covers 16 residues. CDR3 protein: CASSQGQIATNEKLFF. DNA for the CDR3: TGTGCCAGCAGCCAAGGACAGATTGCAACTAATGAAAAACTGTTTTTT. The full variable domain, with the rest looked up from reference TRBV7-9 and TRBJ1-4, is DTGVSQNPRHKITKRGQNVTFRCDPISEHNRLYWYRQTLGQGPEFLTYFQNEAQLEKSRLLSDRFSAERPKGSFSTLEIQRTEQGDSAMYLCASSQGQIATNEKLFFGSGTQLSVL.

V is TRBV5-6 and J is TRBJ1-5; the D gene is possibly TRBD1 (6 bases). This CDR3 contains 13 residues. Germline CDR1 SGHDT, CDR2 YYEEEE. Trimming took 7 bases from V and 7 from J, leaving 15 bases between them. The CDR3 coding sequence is TGTGCCAGCTCTAGAAACAGGGTCCAGCCCCAGCATTTT. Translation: CASSRNRVQPQHF.

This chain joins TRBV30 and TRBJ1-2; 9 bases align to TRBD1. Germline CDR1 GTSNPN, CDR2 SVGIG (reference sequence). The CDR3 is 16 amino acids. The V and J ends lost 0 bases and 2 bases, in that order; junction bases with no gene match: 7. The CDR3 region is CAWSVKGTGFNYGYTF. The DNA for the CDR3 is TGTGCCTGGAGTGTGAAAGGGACAGGGTTCAACTATGGCTACACCTTC.

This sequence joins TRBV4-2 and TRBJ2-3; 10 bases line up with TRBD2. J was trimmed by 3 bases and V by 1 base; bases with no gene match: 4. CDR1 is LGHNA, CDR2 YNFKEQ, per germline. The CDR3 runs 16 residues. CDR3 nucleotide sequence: TGTGCCAGCAGCCAAGGAGGAGCGGGAGGGACAGATACGCAGTATTTT. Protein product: CASSQGGAGGTDTQYF.

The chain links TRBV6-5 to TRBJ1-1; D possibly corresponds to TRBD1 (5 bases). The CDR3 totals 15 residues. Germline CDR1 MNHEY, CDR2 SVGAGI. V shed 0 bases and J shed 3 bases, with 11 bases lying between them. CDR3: CASSYSIQGYTEAFF. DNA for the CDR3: TGTGCCAGCAGTTACTCGATTCAGGGTTACACTGAAGCTTTCTTT.

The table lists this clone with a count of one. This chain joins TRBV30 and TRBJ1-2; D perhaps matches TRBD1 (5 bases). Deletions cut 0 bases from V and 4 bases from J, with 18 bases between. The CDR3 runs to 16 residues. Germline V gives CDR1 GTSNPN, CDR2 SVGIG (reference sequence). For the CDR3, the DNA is TGTGCCTGGAGTGTAGGGTCGGGGCAGGGTCTCTATGGCTACACCTTC. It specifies CAWSVGSGQGLYGYTF.

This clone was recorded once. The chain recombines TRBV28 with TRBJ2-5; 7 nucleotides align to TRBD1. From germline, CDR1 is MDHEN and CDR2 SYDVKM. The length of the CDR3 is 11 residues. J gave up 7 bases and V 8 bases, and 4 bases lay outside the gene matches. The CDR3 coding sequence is TGTGCCAGCGAGACAGGGCCGACCCAGTACTTC. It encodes CASETGPTQYF.

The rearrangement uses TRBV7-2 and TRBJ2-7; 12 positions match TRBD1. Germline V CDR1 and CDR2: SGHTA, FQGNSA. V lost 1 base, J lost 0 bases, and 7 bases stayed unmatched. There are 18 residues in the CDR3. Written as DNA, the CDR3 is TGTGCCAGCAGCTTAGTAGGGACAGGGGGCTTAAGCTCCTACGAGCAGTACTTC. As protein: CASSLVGTGGLSSYEQYF.

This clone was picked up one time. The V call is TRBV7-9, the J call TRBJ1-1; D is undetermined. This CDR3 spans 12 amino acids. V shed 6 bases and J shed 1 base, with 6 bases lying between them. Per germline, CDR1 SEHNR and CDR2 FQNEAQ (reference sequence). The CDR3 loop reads CASRWQNTEAFF. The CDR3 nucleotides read TGTGCCAGCAGGTGGCAGAACACTGAAGCTTTCTTT. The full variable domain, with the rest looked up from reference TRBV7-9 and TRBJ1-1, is DTGVSQNPRHKITKRGQNVTFRCDPISEHNRLYWYRQTLGQGPEFLTYFQNEAQLEKSRLLSDRFSAERPKGSFSTLEIQRTEQGDSAMYLCASRWQNTEAFFGQGTRLTVV.

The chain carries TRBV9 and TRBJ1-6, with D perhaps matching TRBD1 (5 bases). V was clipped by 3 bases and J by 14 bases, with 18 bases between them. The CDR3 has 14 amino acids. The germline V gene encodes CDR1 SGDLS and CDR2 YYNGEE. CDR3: CASSGAGKRGTLHF. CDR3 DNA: TGTGCCAGCAGCGGAGCGGGGAAGCGGGGGACCCTCCACTTT.